A single sample is the source of the 20 T cell receptor beta chains below, sequenced in a study of T-cell reconstitution after alpha-beta-depleted transplantation in children listed by TCRdb under 2016. Sample treatment or condition, as interpreted from the label and publication: allogeneic hematopoietic cell transplantation with graft depleted of TCRalphabeta T cells and CD19 B cells. Library creation used PCR. Sequenced on an Illumina HiSeq 2500. To normalize quantification of the TCRbeta repertoire, the TCR libraries were built with molecular barcoding that relied on unique molecular identifiers. TCRdb applied fastp at Q25 and MiXCR to the public reads, then kept only in-frame beta chains. Rows are combined by CDR3 protein, so each entry shows the most common genes and DNA. Recorded for this sample are hundreds of thousands of distinct CDR3 sequences; roughly 10% of them occurred a single time. Of the sample, 28% is held by the ten largest clones.

Material: PBMCs, obtained before TCRalphabeta/CD19-depleted stem cell transplant. These receptor sequences come from a child younger than two with acute myeloid leukemia, due to receive a stem cell transplant.

With respect to this clonotype: The CDR3 does not end in the conserved phenylalanine or tryptophan, so this is likely a read error. The rearrangement uses TRBV5-8 and TRBJ2-2; no reliable D call. The germline CDR1 and CDR2 sequences are SGHTS and YDEGEE. V gave up 3 bases and J gave up 5 bases, with 11 bases separating them. This CDR3 has 14 residues. The CDR3 loop is CASSSRTRTGELFI. In DNA form, the CDR3 reads TGTGCCAGCAGCTCCCGGACGAGGACCGGGGAGCTGTTTATT.

Ten or more counts support this clonotype. The chain recombines TRBV12-3 or TRBV12-4 with TRBJ2-3; D is ambiguous. Trimming took off 6 bases at V and 6 bases at J, with 10 bases between the two ends. The CDR3 length is 12 residues. The DNA for the CDR3 is TGTGCCAGCAGGCAGTCGTTGGATACGCAGTATTTT. Encoded protein: CASRQSLDTQYF.

This clonotype was detected many times. The chain links TRBV27 to TRBJ2-7; TRBD1 matches at 10 bases. The CDR3 extends over 16 amino acids. Germline lookup yields CDR1 MNHEY and CDR2 SMNVEV (reference sequence). After removal of 5 bases from V and 4 bases from J, the junction contained 11 bases not matched to a gene. In DNA, the CDR3 is TGTGCCAGCAGTGGGACAGGGGACCTTCAGTGGTACGAGCAGTACTTC. Translating gives CASSGTGDLQWYEQYF.

This clonotype has ten or more counts. J is TRBJ2-7 and V is TRBV5-1, with D perhaps given as TRBD1 or TRBD2 (5 bases each). CDR3 length equals 13 residues. V dropped 5 bases and J dropped 1 base, with 10 bases sitting between them. The germline V gene encodes CDR1 SGHRS and CDR2 YFSETQ. CDR3 region: CASRWDGSYEQYF. The CDR3 DNA sequence: TGCGCCAGCAGATGGGACGGGTCCTACGAGCAGTACTTC.

This clonotype was detected ten times or more. Here the CDR3 reads CSASLRGGLYEQYF. CDR3 coding DNA: TGCAGTGCCTCCCTTAGGGGAGGGCTCTACGAGCAGTACTTC. The chain is built from TRBV20-1 and TRBJ2-7; TRBD2 matches at 7 bases. The CDR3 sequence is 14 residues long. The germline gives CDR1 DFQATT, CDR2 SNEGSKA (reference sequence). J lost 3 bases, V lost 6 bases, and 11 bases had no gene match.

The chain has TRBV6-6 and TRBJ2-7; the D gene is possibly TRBD2 (5 bases). The germline gives CDR1 MNHNY, CDR2 SVGAGI (reference sequence). Deletions cut 6 bases from V and 12 bases from J, with 24 bases between. The CDR3 contains 14 residues. CDR3 loop: CASRGYPSGDGGYF. Written as DNA, the CDR3 is TGTGCCAGCAGGGGATACCCCTCTGGTGACGGAGGGTACTTC.

This clonotype was counted at least ten times. J is TRBJ2-4 and V is TRBV28; D tentatively fits TRBD1 or TRBD2 (5 bases each). The CDR3 consists of 16 residues. CDR1 and CDR2 (germline): MDHEN, SYDVKM. Trimming pared 5 bases from V and 1 base from J, leaving 15 bases between. The CDR3 coding sequence is TGTGCCAGCAGTACCCCCGGGGCTCGGGCCAAAAACATTCAGTACTTC. This translates into CASSTPGARAKNIQYF.

This clonotype was seen at least ten times. The chain couples TRBV24-1 to TRBJ2-1, with TRBD2 matching 9 bases. The CDR3 totals 17 residues. Per the germline V gene, CDR1 is KGHDR and CDR2 is SFDVKD. The trim removed 1 base at V and 7 bases at J, leaving 10 bases unmatched. CDR3 nucleotides: TGTGCCACCAGTGATTTCCAGGAGCGGGGGGTAATAAATGAGCAGTTCTTC. The encoded protein is CATSDFQERGVINEQFF.

This clonotype was counted at least ten times. The chain combines TRBV15 with TRBJ1-1, with D maybe TRBD1 (5 bases). V was shortened by 0 bases and J by 0 bases, with 14 bases between the two germline ends. The germline gives CDR1 LNHNV, CDR2 YYDKDF (reference sequence). The CDR3 totals 17 residues. The CDR3 spells CATSRDPKDSMNTEAFF. CDR3 in DNA: TGTGCCACCAGCAGAGATCCGAAAGACAGCATGAACACTGAAGCTTTCTTT.

This clonotype was seen many times. In nucleotides, the CDR3 is TGCGCCAGCAGCACTTATACAGGACTAGGCACAGATACGCAGTATTTT. Its protein product is CASSTYTGLGTDTQYF. The chain combines TRBV5-1 with TRBJ2-3, with 7 bases aligning to TRBD2. This CDR3 has 16 residues. The V segment lost 4 bases and the J segment 1 base; nucleotides outside the gene matches: 9. Germline V gene sequence: CDR1 SGHRS, CDR2 YFSETQ.

This clonotype was recorded many times. V usage is TRBV5-5 and J usage is TRBJ1-5; D gene uncertain. Deletions cut 3 bases from V and 0 bases from J, with 13 bases between. The V gene's germline CDR1 is SGHKS and CDR2 YYEKEE (reference sequence). This CDR3 spans 16 amino acids. This CDR3 reads CASSSGPGGSNQPQHF. The CDR3 DNA reads TGTGCCAGCAGCTCGGGCCCGGGAGGTAGCAATCAGCCCCAGCATTTT.

This clonotype came up a few times. J is TRBJ1-1 and V is TRBV29-1, with D perhaps matching TRBD1 (5 bases). V lost 6 bases to trimming and J lost 1 base, with 21 bases between them. This CDR3 region has 16 residues. Germline loops: CDR1 SQVTM, CDR2 ANQGSEA. The CDR3 bases are TGCAGCGTGCTCACGTGGGGCCAAACTCCGAACACTGAAGCTTTCTTT. It encodes CSVLTWGQTPNTEAFF.

This clonotype has at least ten counts. The J gene is TRBJ2-2, the V gene TRBV12-3 or TRBV12-4, with 11 bases identical to TRBD2. The CDR3 has 16 residues. The V and J ends lost 6 bases and 2 bases, in that order; junction bases with no gene match: 5. The CDR3, as DNA: TGTGCCAGCAGGCTGACTAGCGGGGCAAACACCGGGGAGCTGTTTTTT. The encoded protein is CASRLTSGANTGELFF.

This clonotype was counted many times. This chain uses TRBV28 with TRBJ2-6; 9 bases are shared with TRBD1. The CDR3 is made up of 20 amino acids. Germline V gene data show CDR1 as MDHEN and CDR2 as SYDVKM. J lost 4 bases, V lost 3 bases, and 16 bases had no gene match. CDR3 sequence (DNA): TGTGCCAGCAGTTTGGGATTCGGTGTGGACAGGGGTTACGGGGCCAACGTCCTGACTTTC. It specifies CASSLGFGVDRGYGANVLTF.

On this clonotype: Being one base from a much bigger clone, this may be a read error. This chain links TRBV5-1 with TRBJ1-2; D is undetermined. The CDR3 contains 14 residues. Germline V gene sequence: CDR1 SGHRS, CDR2 YFSETQ. CDR3: CASSLERVAYGYPF. For the CDR3, the DNA is TGCGCCAGCAGCTTGGAAAGGGTGGCCTATGGCTACCCCTTC.

The gene calls are TRBV5-4 and TRBJ2-3; D possibly corresponds to TRBD2 (5 bases). Germline V gives CDR1 SGHNT, CDR2 YYREEE (reference sequence). The CDR3 runs 15 residues. V was clipped by 2 bases and J by 2 bases, with 12 bases between them. The CDR3 here is CASSFTPGSTDTQYF. Written as DNA, the CDR3 is TGTGCCAGCAGCTTCACTCCGGGGTCCACAGATACGCAGTATTTT.

The chain has TRBV11-2 and TRBJ2-4; either TRBD1 or TRBD2 may supply D (5 bases each). The CDR3 totals 16 residues. Looked up from germline, CDR1 is SGHAT and CDR2 is FQNNGV. V was pared by 3 bases and J by 0 bases, with 12 bases between. The CDR3 loop reads CASSFPTGTAKNIQYF. The DNA of the CDR3 is TGTGCCAGCAGCTTCCCTACCGGGACAGCCAAAAACATTCAGTACTTC.

This clonotype was recorded at least ten times. The rearrangement links TRBV12-3 or TRBV12-4 to TRBJ2-1; D remains unclear. The germline V and J ends were trimmed by 3 bases and 7 bases, with 16 bases remaining between them. This CDR3 has 15 residues. The CDR3 sequence is CASSFALGIGNEQFF. In nucleotides, the CDR3 is TGTGCCAGCAGTTTTGCACTGGGGATAGGTAATGAGCAGTTCTTC.

This clonotype was seen repeatedly, ten times or more. The CDR3 here is CASSSKDRTAYEQYF. DNA of the CDR3: TGTGCCAGCAGCTCCAAGGACAGGACCGCCTACGAGCAGTACTTC. This chain joins TRBV7-2 and TRBJ2-7; TRBD1 agrees at 7 bases. V gave up 4 bases and J gave up 2 bases; unmatched junction bases: 8. Germline loops: CDR1 SGHTA, CDR2 FQGNSA. The CDR3 is 15 residues long.

This clonotype showed up many times. CDR3 protein: CAITSGSSYNEQFF. The DNA for the CDR3 is TGTGCCATTACTAGCGGGAGCTCCTACAATGAGCAGTTCTTC. This rearrangement joins TRBV7-2 to TRBJ2-1; TRBD2 matches at 11 bases. Germline CDR1 and CDR2: SGHTA and FQGNSA. V lost 10 bases and J lost 0; bases outside the gene matches: 2. The CDR3 runs to 14 residues. Drawing the rest from reference TRBV7-2 and TRBJ2-1, the complete variable domain is GAGVSQSPSNKVTEKGKDVELRCDPISGHTALYWYRQSLGQGLEFLIYFQGNSAPDKSGLPSDRFSAERTGGSVSTLTIQRTQQEDSAVYLCAITSGSSYNEQFFGPGTRLTVL.